This TCR beta chain is drawn from a study of T cell repertoires in cytomegalovirus infection. Study observations and caveats: The ex vivo response was dominated by HLA-C-restricted CMV-specific TCR beta clonotypes. Cumulative frequency (of public TCR beta family members) identified carriers of CMV plus the relevant HLA.

One entry per CDR3 protein, called by TCRdb with MiXCR from the reads. The sample lists about 180,000 distinct CDR3 sequences; 13% to 15% were seen once. This CDR3 comprises 14 residues. V was shortened by 4 bases and J by 0 bases, with 10 bases between the two germline ends. Germline V gives CDR1 SGHTA, CDR2 FQGNSA. For this clonotype: The antigen remains unidentified.

The sample comprised PBMCs. The TCR was taken from a human donor in good health (CMV status not recorded). Some clones in this sample may be carry-over from other donors' samples. V usage is TRBV7-2 and J usage is TRBJ2-7; no firm D call. The CDR3 sequence is CASSSYNPSYEQYF. The CDR3 DNA reads TGTGCCAGCAGCTCTTACAATCCCTCCTACGAGCAGTACTTC.